Listed here are 16 T cell receptor beta chains from one sample, sequenced in a study of identical twins listed by TCRdb under 2016. The library was generated by 5' RACE. Sequencing was performed on an Illumina HiSeq 2000. The public reads were reprocessed in TCRdb via fastp at Q25 and MiXCR, keeping in-frame beta chains. Every CDR3 protein is listed once, alongside the most common genes and DNA of its rows. In all, the sample holds about 390,000 distinct CDR3 sequences, and around 9% of those were seen once. 8.5% to 10% of the sample rests with the top ten. Sequencing was done on a sample of naive T cells sorted from blood. Reading the label with the study, this specimen's cell subset or site is: cells isolated with a human naive T-cell isolation kit. The receptors were sampled from a woman in her forties or fifties in good health.

This chain uses TRBV11-3 with TRBJ2-5, with TRBD2 identical over 11 bases. The CDR3 sequence is 18 residues long. V shed 4 bases, J shed 1 base, and the junction held 11 bases outside the gene matches. CDR1 SGHNT and CDR2 YENEEA come from the germline V gene. CDR3 sequence reads: CASSSPKTSGKTQETQYF. The DNA for the CDR3 is TGTGCCAGCAGCTCCCCCAAGACTAGCGGGAAAACCCAAGAGACCCAGTACTTC.

The table lists this clonotype with many counts. The germline gene is not matched at one end of the junction; a read error may be the cause. The chain combines TRBV9 with TRBJ2-1; D is unclear. CDR1 and CDR2 from the germline V gene are SGDLS and YYNGEE. The CDR3 runs 11 residues. CDR3 nucleotide sequence: TGTACCAGCAGCGTAGGTAATGAGCAGTTCTTC. This gives the protein CTSSVGNEQFF.

The sample holds a few counts of this clonotype. The chain combines TRBV14 with TRBJ2-5; the D gene is possibly TRBD2 (5 bases). V was clipped by 10 bases and J by 1 base, with 10 bases between them. Germline V lookup: CDR1 SGHDN, CDR2 FVKESK. The CDR3 extends over 12 amino acids. The CDR3 DNA is TGTGCCACCGGGATCACCCAAGAGACCCAGTACTTC. This sequence encodes CATGITQETQYF.

This clonotype has ten or more counts. The chain uses TRBV6-1 and TRBJ2-1; 9 bases are shared with TRBD2. Germline-derived CDR1 and CDR2 are MNHNS and SASEGT. The J segment lost 7 bases and the V segment lost 4 bases, leaving 5 bases of the junction unmatched. The CDR3 is made up of 14 amino acids. The CDR3 DNA follows: TGTGCCAGCAGTGCCGCAGCGGGAGGTAATGAGCAGTTCTTC. It translates to CASSAAAGGNEQFF.

This clonotype came up many times. The chain is built from TRBV6-5 and TRBJ1-1; perhaps TRBD1 as D (5 bases). This CDR3 is 14 amino acids long. The V gene's germline CDR1 is MNHEY and CDR2 SVGAGI. V lost 7 bases, J lost 6 bases, and 18 bases lay in between. The CDR3 reads CASTREGGVSEAFF. The CDR3 DNA reads as TGTGCCAGCACAAGAGAGGGAGGGGTGTCTGAAGCTTTCTTT.

This sequence joins TRBV25-1 and TRBJ1-5; D is unresolved. The V gene lost 2 bases and the J gene lost 3 bases, with 5 bases spanning the gap. Germline CDR1 is MGHDK and CDR2 is SYGVNS. The CDR3 has 13 amino acids. CDR3 protein: CASSERFNQPQHF. As DNA, the CDR3 is TGTGCCAGCAGTGAACGGTTCAATCAGCCCCAGCATTTT. Full variable domain (outside the CDR3, taken from reference TRBV25-1 and TRBJ1-5): EADIYQTPRYLVIGTGKKITLECSQTMGHDKMYWYQQDPGMELHLIHYSYGVNSTEKGDLSSESTVSRIRTEHFPLTLESARPSHTSQYLCASSERFNQPQHFGDGTRLSIL.

This chain uses TRBV6-5 with TRBJ2-7; 7 nucleotides match TRBD1. The CDR3 totals 15 residues. Germline values: CDR1 MNHEY, CDR2 SVGAGI. V lost 6 bases, J lost 3 bases, and 11 bases stayed unmatched. CDR3 sequence: CASRETGTLIYEQYF. CDR3 bases: TGTGCCAGCAGGGAGACAGGGACACTGATCTACGAGCAGTACTTC.

This chain joins TRBV4-2 and TRBJ1-2, with D maybe TRBD1 (6 bases). The V and J ends lost 4 bases and 4 bases respectively, with 13 bases between them. The CDR3 runs to 14 residues. Per the germline V gene, CDR1 is LGHNA and CDR2 is YNFKEQ. For the CDR3, the DNA is TGTGCCAGCAGCCCCACGGGGGACACCTATGGCTACACCTTC. Its translation: CASSPTGDTYGYTF.

This clonotype has a count of ten or more. The CDR3 reads CASSWATPTYEQYF. The DNA of the CDR3 is TGCGCCAGCAGCTGGGCGACACCCACCTACGAGCAGTACTTC. The V call is TRBV5-1, the J call TRBJ2-7, with unresolved D. The germline gives CDR1 SGHRS, CDR2 YFSETQ. The germline V and J ends were trimmed by 3 bases and 2 bases, with 12 bases remaining between them. The CDR3 runs to 14 residues.

This clonotype showed up many times. This chain links TRBV5-1 with TRBJ2-7; D may correspond to TRBD1 or TRBD2 (5 bases each). Germline V gives CDR1 SGHRS, CDR2 YFSETQ. Trimming took 8 bases from V and 0 from J, leaving 30 bases between them. The length of the CDR3 is 19 residues. The CDR3 DNA follows: TGCGCCAGTGGGTTGAACGGGACGACGTCTGGGGCGAGCTCCTACGAGCAGTACGTC. Its protein product is CASGLNGTTSGASSYEQYV.

The V gene is TRBV7-8, the J gene TRBJ2-7; D is ambiguous. Trimming left V 5 bases short and J 3 bases short, with 14 bases between. Germline V gives CDR1 SGHVS, CDR2 FQNEAQ. CDR3 length: 14 residues. The chain's CDR3 is CASSHPALYYEQYV. CDR3 sequence (DNA): TGTGCCAGCAGCCATCCGGCACTTTACTACGAGCAGTACGTC.

This clonotype showed up many times. The gene calls are TRBV4-1 and TRBJ1-5; no clear D. The V gene lost 0 bases and the J gene lost 4 bases, with 13 bases spanning the gap. The CDR3 is 16 amino acids. Germline V gene sequence: CDR1 MGHRA, CDR2 YSYEKL. As DNA, the CDR3 is TGCGCCAGCAGCCAAGATCGGCAACCGGGGAATCAGCCCCAGCATTTT. It codes for CASSQDRQPGNQPQHF.

This chain links TRBV6-2 or TRBV6-3 with TRBJ2-7; tentatively, D is TRBD2 (7 bases). This CDR3 has 14 amino acids. The ends were cut back, 6 bases at V and 4 bases at J, with 16 bases in the middle. Germline assignment: CDR1 MNHEY and CDR2 SVGEGT. The DNA of the CDR3 is TGTGCCAGCAGGCGAAGCGGGACACTTTACGAGCAGTACTTC. It encodes CASRRSGTLYEQYF.

The rearrangement links TRBV5-1 to TRBJ2-7; 12 bases agree with TRBD2. Germline CDR1 SGHRS, CDR2 YFSETQ. V lost 0 bases to trimming and J lost 0 bases; unmatched junction nucleotides: 1. CDR3 length: 16 residues. The CDR3 reads CASSLGLAGDSYEQYF. The CDR3 bases are TGCGCCAGCAGCTTGGGACTAGCGGGAGACTCCTACGAGCAGTACTTC.

There are a few counts of this clonotype. J is TRBJ2-3 and V is TRBV11-2; 9 nucleotides align to TRBD2. This CDR3 is 16 amino acids long. Germline V lookup: CDR1 SGHAT, CDR2 FQNNGV. V gave up 1 base and J gave up 2 bases; unmatched junction bases: 4. CDR3 sequence reads: CASSLGLAAITDTQYF. The CDR3 DNA reads TGTGCCAGCAGCTTAGGACTAGCGGCAATCACAGATACGCAGTATTTT.

The genes are TRBV7-9 and TRBJ2-1; TRBD1 or TRBD2 may be the D gene (5 bases each). The CDR3 loop spans 17 amino acids. Trimming took off 5 bases at V and 4 bases at J, with 21 bases between the two ends. From germline, CDR1 is SEHNR and CDR2 FQNEAQ (reference sequence). The CDR3 sequence: CASSPDITRRNYNEQFF. The CDR3 bases are TGTGCCAGCAGCCCGGACATAACTAGAAGAAATTACAATGAGCAGTTCTTC.